The rows below give T cell receptor beta chains drawn from one sample of a study of Graves' ophthalmopathy and Graves' hyperthyroidism. TCRdb reprocessed the multiplex PCR reads via MiXCR and lists one record per CDR3 protein. This sample carries about 620,000 distinct CDR3 sequences, 22% of them seen once, and the ten largest clones take 7.1%. The sample taken for sequencing was peripheral blood. The receptor set was obtained from a woman aged 18 to 35 with stable Graves' hyperthyroidism. Some clones in this sample may be carry-over from other donors' samples. Each CDR3 is given with its conserved first and last residue. D genes are given only for firm matches. Expanded clones are given a class, and other clones once, few, many or no size at all.

abundance: many
v_gene: TRBV12-3/TRBV12-4
d_gene: .
j_gene: TRBJ1-1
CDR3aa: CASSLFDTAGAFF
CDR3nt: TGTGCCAGCAGCCTATTTGATACAGCGGGAGCTTTCTTT

abundance: few
v_gene: TRBV5-1
d_gene: .
j_gene: TRBJ1-2
CDR3aa: CASSLATGDGYTF
CDR3nt: TGCGCCAGCAGCTTGGCGACAGGTGATGGCTACACCTTC

abundance: .
v_gene: TRBV6-1
d_gene: .
j_gene: TRBJ2-7
CDR3aa: CASSEEFGEQYF
CDR3nt: TGTGCCAGCAGTGAGGAATTCGGCGAGCAGTACTTC

abundance: .
v_gene: TRBV11-2
d_gene: .
j_gene: TRBJ1-3
CDR3aa: CASSSQRRMGGNTIYF
CDR3nt: TGTGCCAGCAGCTCTCAAAGGAGGATGGGTGGAAACACCATATATTTT

abundance: many
v_gene: TRBV19
d_gene: .
j_gene: TRBJ1-5
CDR3aa: CASSTQGDQPQHF
CDR3nt: TGTGCCAGTAGTACTCAGGGTGATCAGCCCCAGCATTTT

abundance: many
v_gene: TRBV15
d_gene: .
j_gene: TRBJ1-2
CDR3aa: CATSRDFGVYYGYTF
CDR3nt: TGTGCCACCAGCAGAGATTTTGGTGTGTACTATGGCTACACCTTC

abundance: many
v_gene: TRBV7-2
d_gene: .
j_gene: TRBJ1-1
CDR3aa: CASSGRVGGPLHTEAFF
CDR3nt: TGTGCCAGCAGCGGACGGGTGGGGGGACCTCTCCACACTGAAGCTTTCTTT

abundance: many
v_gene: TRBV4-3
d_gene: .
j_gene: TRBJ1-3
CDR3aa: CASSQDRTVGNTIYF
CDR3nt: TGCGCCAGCAGCCAAGATCGGACAGTCGGAAACACCATATATTTT

abundance: many
v_gene: TRBV6-1
d_gene: .
j_gene: TRBJ2-5
CDR3aa: CASTIPLRTTQETQYF
CDR3nt: TGTGCCAGCACCATTCCCTTACGGACAACCCAAGAGACCCAGTACTTC

abundance: many
v_gene: TRBV27
d_gene: TRBD1
j_gene: TRBJ1-1
CDR3aa: CASSSRDRGVPEAFF
CDR3nt: TGTGCCAGCAGTTCCCGGGACAGGGGAGTGCCTGAAGCTTTCTTT

abundance: .
v_gene: TRBV29-1
d_gene: TRBD1
j_gene: TRBJ1-5
CDR3aa: CSARQGSSEPQHF
CDR3nt: TGCAGCGCAAGACAGGGTTCCTCGGAGCCCCAGCATTTT

abundance: few
v_gene: TRBV6-1
d_gene: .
j_gene: TRBJ2-7
CDR3aa: CASTSDYEQYF
CDR3nt: TGTGCCAGCACGAGTGACTACGAGCAGTACTTC

abundance: .
v_gene: TRBV7-3
d_gene: .
j_gene: TRBJ2-7
CDR3aa: CASSPTASETYEQYF
CDR3nt: TGTGCCAGCAGCCCGACGGCTAGCGAGACCTACGAGCAGTACTTC

abundance: many
v_gene: TRBV6-2/TRBV6-3
d_gene: .
j_gene: TRBJ2-5
CDR3aa: CASSYSDQETQYF
CDR3nt: TGTGCCAGCAGTTACTCGGACCAAGAGACCCAGTACTTC

abundance: many
v_gene: TRBV6-1
d_gene: .
j_gene: TRBJ2-3
CDR3aa: CASTSQVRTDTQYF
CDR3nt: TGTGCCAGCACCTCACAGGTCCGCACAGATACGCAGTATTTT

abundance: many
v_gene: TRBV5-1
d_gene: TRBD1
j_gene: TRBJ2-7
CDR3aa: CASSPLTGATSYEQYF
CDR3nt: TGCGCCAGCAGCCCCCTGACAGGGGCGACCTCCTACGAGCAGTACTTC

abundance: .
v_gene: TRBV10-1
d_gene: .
j_gene: TRBJ2-2
CDR3aa: CATGTSNTGELFF
CDR3nt: TGCGCCACCGGGACTTCGAACACCGGGGAGCTGTTTTTT

abundance: many
v_gene: TRBV30
d_gene: TRBD1
j_gene: TRBJ2-7
CDR3aa: CAWIGDRGFYEQYF
CDR3nt: TGTGCCTGGATAGGGGACAGGGGGTTCTACGAGCAGTACTTC

abundance: many
v_gene: TRBV6-5
d_gene: .
j_gene: TRBJ1-5
CDR3aa: CASSYSTLGNQPQHF
CDR3nt: TGTGCCAGCAGTTACTCGACGTTGGGCAATCAGCCCCAGCATTTT

abundance: many
v_gene: TRBV6-5
d_gene: .
j_gene: TRBJ1-2
CDR3aa: CASSHRDTFYGYTF
CDR3nt: TGTGCCAGCAGTCACCGGGACACTTTCTATGGCTACACCTTC

abundance: .
v_gene: TRBV27
d_gene: .
j_gene: TRBJ2-4
CDR3aa: CASSFGGWGIQYF
CDR3nt: TGTGCCAGCAGTTTTGGAGGGTGGGGCATTCAGTACTTC

abundance: many
v_gene: TRBV7-3
d_gene: .
j_gene: TRBJ2-2
CDR3aa: CASSPPGGENTGELFF
CDR3nt: TGTGCCAGCAGCCCCCCCGGGGGAGAAAACACCGGGGAGCTGTTTTTT

abundance: few
v_gene: TRBV3-1
d_gene: .
j_gene: TRBJ2-5
CDR3aa: CASSHPRGSDETQYF
CDR3nt: TGTGCCAGCAGCCACCCTCGAGGCAGCGATGAGACCCAGTACTTC

abundance: many
v_gene: TRBV12-3/TRBV12-4
d_gene: TRBD2
j_gene: TRBJ2-5
CDR3aa: CASSFLAGPVQETQYF
CDR3nt: TGTGCCAGCAGTTTTCTAGCGGGTCCCGTCCAAGAGACCCAGTACTTC

abundance: .
v_gene: TRBV9
d_gene: TRBD2
j_gene: TRBJ2-5
CDR3aa: CASSVLAGDGTQYF
CDR3nt: TGTGCCAGCAGCGTTCTAGCGGGAGATGGGACCCAGTACTTC

abundance: .
v_gene: TRBV5-5
d_gene: TRBD1
j_gene: TRBJ2-4
CDR3aa: CASEDRGWDIQYF
CDR3nt: TGTGCCAGCGAGGACAGGGGGTGGGACATTCAGTACTTC

abundance: many
v_gene: TRBV15
d_gene: .
j_gene: TRBJ1-2
CDR3aa: CATSRAYLANYGYTF
CDR3nt: TGTGCCACCAGCAGAGCCTACCTTGCTAACTATGGCTACACCTTC

abundance: .
v_gene: TRBV29-1
d_gene: .
j_gene: TRBJ1-5
CDR3aa: CSVELQGGQPQHF
CDR3nt: TGCAGCGTTGAACTTCAGGGTGGACAGCCCCAGCATTTT

abundance: many
v_gene: TRBV11-2
d_gene: .
j_gene: TRBJ1-1
CDR3aa: CASSSQFSLNTEAFF
CDR3nt: TGTGCCAGCAGCAGTCAGTTTTCTTTGAACACTGAAGCTTTCTTT

abundance: many
v_gene: TRBV30
d_gene: .
j_gene: TRBJ1-5
CDR3aa: CAWSRGNQPQHF
CDR3nt: TGTGCCTGGAGCAGGGGCAATCAGCCCCAGCATTTT

abundance: many
v_gene: TRBV7-9
d_gene: .
j_gene: TRBJ2-7
CDR3aa: CASSLVASYEQYF
CDR3nt: TGTGCCAGCAGCTTAGTAGCTTCCTACGAGCAGTACTTC

abundance: .
v_gene: TRBV6-1
d_gene: TRBD2
j_gene: TRBJ2-2
CDR3aa: CATLGLAETGELFF
CDR3nt: TGTGCCACCCTGGGACTAGCGGAGACCGGGGAGCTGTTTTTT

abundance: .
v_gene: TRBV14
d_gene: .
j_gene: TRBJ2-5
CDR3aa: CASSQARGYQETQYF
CDR3nt: TGTGCCAGCAGCCAGGCAAGGGGGTACCAAGAGACCCAGTACTTC

abundance: many
v_gene: TRBV6-5
d_gene: TRBD1
j_gene: TRBJ1-6
CDR3aa: CASSYSTGTNSPLHF
CDR3nt: TGTGCCAGCAGTTACTCGACAGGGACCAATTCACCCCTCCACTTT

abundance: .
v_gene: TRBV6-5
d_gene: TRBD1
j_gene: TRBJ1-2
CDR3aa: CASSYPGQGPWGYTF
CDR3nt: TGTGCCAGCAGTTACCCGGGACAGGGCCCCTGGGGCTACACCTTC

abundance: .
v_gene: TRBV5-1
d_gene: .
j_gene: TRBJ1-1
CDR3aa: CASRLESNTEAFF
CDR3nt: TGCGCCAGCAGATTGGAGTCGAACACTGAAGCTTTCTTT

abundance: .
v_gene: TRBV15
d_gene: TRBD2
j_gene: TRBJ2-7
CDR3aa: CATSREPGLAGGTEQYF
CDR3nt: TGTGCCACCAGCAGAGAGCCGGGACTAGCGGGAGGTACCGAGCAGTACTTC

abundance: few
v_gene: TRBV24-1
d_gene: .
j_gene: TRBJ2-6
CDR3aa: CATHQAHLSGANVLTF
CDR3nt: TGTGCCACCCATCAGGCCCATTTATCTGGGGCCAACGTCCTGACTTTC

abundance: many
v_gene: TRBV13
d_gene: .
j_gene: TRBJ2-7
CDR3aa: CASSLGGVEQYF
CDR3nt: TGTGCCAGCAGTTTAGGAGGGGTCGAGCAGTACTTC

abundance: many
v_gene: TRBV6-1
d_gene: TRBD1
j_gene: TRBJ1-5
CDR3aa: CASSPSQGAGNQPQHF
CDR3nt: TGTGCCAGCAGCCCTTCCCAGGGGGCAGGCAATCAGCCCCAGCATTTT

abundance: many
v_gene: TRBV6-5
d_gene: .
j_gene: TRBJ2-5
CDR3aa: CASSYRGGETQYF
CDR3nt: TGTGCCAGCAGTTACAGGGGGGGAGAGACCCAGTACTTC

abundance: .
v_gene: TRBV30
d_gene: .
j_gene: TRBJ2-7
CDR3aa: CAWSVVASYEQYF
CDR3nt: TGTGCCTGGAGTGTGGTAGCGAGTTACGAGCAGTACTTC